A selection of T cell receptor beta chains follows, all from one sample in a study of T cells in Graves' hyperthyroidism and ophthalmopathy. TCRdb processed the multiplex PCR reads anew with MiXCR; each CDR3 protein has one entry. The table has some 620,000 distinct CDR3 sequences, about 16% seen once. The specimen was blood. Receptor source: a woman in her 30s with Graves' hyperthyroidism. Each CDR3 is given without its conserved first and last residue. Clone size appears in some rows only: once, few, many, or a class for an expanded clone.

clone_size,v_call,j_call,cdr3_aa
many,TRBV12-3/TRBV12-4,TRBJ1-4,ASSFGDRATNEKLF
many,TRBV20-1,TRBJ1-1,SAPGQPENTEAF
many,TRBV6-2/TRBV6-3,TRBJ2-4,ASRNSGTTKNIQY
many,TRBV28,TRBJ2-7,ASSLNSGRTDEQY
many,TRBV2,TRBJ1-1,ASATLYEAF
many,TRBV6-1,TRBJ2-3,ASSVLVNTQY
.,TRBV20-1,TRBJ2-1,SARDQGGRLAGYNEQF
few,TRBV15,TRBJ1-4,ATSRVLSRGLGLNEKLF
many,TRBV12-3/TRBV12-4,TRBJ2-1,ASSFGFRTSVNEQF
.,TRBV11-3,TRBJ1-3,ASSLAFTDSGNTIY
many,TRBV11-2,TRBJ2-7,ASSFTYSDRTGDRATYEQY
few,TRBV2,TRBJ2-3,ASSRWLADTDTQY
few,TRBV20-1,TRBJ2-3,SARPGLAGTDTQY
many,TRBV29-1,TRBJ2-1,SVEWQYNEQF
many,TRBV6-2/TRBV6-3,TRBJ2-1,ASSAPYNEQF
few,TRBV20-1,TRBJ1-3,SALDRERGNTIY
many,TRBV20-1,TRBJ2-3,SATRAGSPTDTQY
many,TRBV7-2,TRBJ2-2,ASRLGVAVNTGELF
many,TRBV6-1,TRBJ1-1,ASTLTGNTEAF
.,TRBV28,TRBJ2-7,ASSMGGAKSYEQY
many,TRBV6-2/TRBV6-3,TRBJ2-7,ASSTNWDSGVRGLGEQY
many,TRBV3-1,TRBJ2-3,ASSLASPPTDTQY
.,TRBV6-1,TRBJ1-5,ASRPHRDQPQH
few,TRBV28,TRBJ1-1,ASSPPRGNTEAF
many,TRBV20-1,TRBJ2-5,SARDWGLAGETQY
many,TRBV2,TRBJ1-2,ASSVTQSAYGYT
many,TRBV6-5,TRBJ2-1,ASSYLPGLAGGGIYNEQF
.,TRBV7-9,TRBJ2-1,ASRPGTSGNEQL
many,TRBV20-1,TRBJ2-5,SPKTGQETQY
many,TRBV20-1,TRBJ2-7,SAWGTGGPYEQY
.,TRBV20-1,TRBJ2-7,SANPLDDYEQY
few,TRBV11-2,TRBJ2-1,ASSLTSGEGPYNEQF
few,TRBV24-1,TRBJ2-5,ATSDYNSQETQY
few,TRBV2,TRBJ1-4,ASSAQGGEKLF
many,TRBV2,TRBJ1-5,ASSAPGLNQPQH
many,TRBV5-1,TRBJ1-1,ASSPRQGVTEAF
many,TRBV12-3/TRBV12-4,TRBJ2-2,ASSFMAGELF
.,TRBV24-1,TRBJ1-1,ATSDRNRVGTGFTEAF
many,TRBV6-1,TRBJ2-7,ASSDRRGLYEQY
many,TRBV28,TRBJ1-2,ASSLTRGYT
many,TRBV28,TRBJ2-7,ASSFILGDLSYEQY
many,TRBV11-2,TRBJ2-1,ASSHTGTSSYNEQF
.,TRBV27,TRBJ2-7,ASSLSGVPSPSYEQY
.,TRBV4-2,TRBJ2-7,ASSQESGVRSYEQY
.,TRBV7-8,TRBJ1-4,ASSFFQRSEKLF
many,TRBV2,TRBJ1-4,ASSVRQGISNEKLF
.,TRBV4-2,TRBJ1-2,ASSQEPGSYGYT
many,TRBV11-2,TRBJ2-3,ASSLRGGLTDTQY
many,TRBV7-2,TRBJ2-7,ASSLVDSREQY
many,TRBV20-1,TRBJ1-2,SARLDSNYGYT
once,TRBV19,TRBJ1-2,ASSMGTARGIYGYT
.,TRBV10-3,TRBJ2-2,AISDVSTSNTGELF
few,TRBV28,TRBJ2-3,ASSLERRRDTQY
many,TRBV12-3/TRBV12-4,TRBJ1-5,ASTLGSNQPQH
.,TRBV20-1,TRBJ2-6,SARGGGGANVLT
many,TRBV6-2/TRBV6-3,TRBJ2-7,ASRVAGVYEQY
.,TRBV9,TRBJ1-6,ASSQDRVYSPLH